This TCR beta chain was sequenced for a study of T cell responses to AZD1222 COVID-19 vaccine. Whole-study findings and limits: Variant regions that are unmutated are reportedly the target of nearly half of spike-specific TCRs. Only a handful of AZD1222 recipients, roughly six in all, had baseline seropositivity. Only after the peak T cell response were repertoires sampled. Dominant CD4 TCR responses targeted spike regions 160-218 and 743-854.

Clones were read by immunoSEQ multiplex PCR, and TCRdb kept only the in-frame ones, dropping some. Among about 110,000 clones, about 92% were seen once, and the ten largest hold roughly 3%. Germline CDR1 SEHNR, CDR2 FQNEAQ (reference sequence). The CDR3 is 13 amino acids. V lost 2 bases to trimming and J lost 5 bases; unmatched junction nucleotides: 2. Notes on this clone: What it binds is unknown.

This rearrangement joins TRBV7-9 to TRBJ1-1, with TRBD1 matching 7 bases. The receptor comes from an adult in good health. Here the sequenced sample was peripheral blood, taken on day 0 of MenACWY control vaccination. This CDR3 is CASSLHRGTEAFF. DNA of the CDR3: TGTGCCAGCAGCTTACACAGGGGAACTGAAGCTTTCTTT.